This T cell receptor (beta chain) originates from a study of vaccination effects on CD4 cells after COVID-19. Study-level information: There were three convalescent patients sampled both early and late after vaccination. Following the second dose by a median of 72 days, the post-vaccine samples were obtained. Study outcomes and limitations: There were few convalescent patients in the study and no early post-infection timepoints.

As for this clone: Its matching antigen is unknown.

This CDR3 is built from 13 residues. V trimming: 7 bases; J trimming: 6 bases; junction bases outside the gene matches: 4. TCRdb's table, derived via immunoSEQ multiplex PCR, lists solely in-frame clones and lacks some. The repertoire holds 15,000 to 20,000 clones, over 60% seen once, with 20% to 25% in the top ten. Viral peptide pools were used in the ViraFEST assay to expand antigen-specific CD4+ T cells, and sequencing came afterward. Isolating CD4+ T cells followed approximately nine days of culture. The person had a PCR-confirmed SARS-CoV-2 infection during March to December 2020. It was two doses of either the BNT162b2 or mRNA-1273 vaccine that participants received.

The sequence derives from a human donor who had a prior SARS-CoV-2 infection. The J gene is TRBJ1-5, the V gene TRBV12-3 or TRBV12-4, with 9 bases that match TRBD1. The specimen comprised CD4+ T cells from PBMCs cultured with SARS-CoV-2 spike peptides, sampled after COVID-19 vaccination. In nucleotides, the CDR3 is TGTGCCAGCACGGGACAGGGAGGTCAGCCCCAGCATTTT. This gives the protein CASTGQGGQPQHF.